This TCR beta chain is from a study of CXCR3-negative and CXCR3-positive naive CD8 T cells. Regarding the study as a whole: Naive cells that were CXCR3-positive had more hydrophobic TRB CDR3s (compared with CXCR3-negative naive cells). TRBV-TRBJ usage matched between naive CXCR3-negative and CXCR3-positive cells but not between memory cells.

CDR1 SGHTA and CDR2 FQGNSA come from the germline V gene. The CDR3 runs 15 residues. 5' RACE with UMI labels generated the TRB cDNA libraries. Using the 5' RACE reads, TCRdb records one entry per CDR3 protein without DNA. The sample holds about 130,000 distinct CDR3 sequences. A remark on this clonotype: Antigen unknown.

Sequenced sample: naive CXCR3+ CD8+ T cells from blood. Subset given: CD45RO-CCR7+CD27+CD95- naive CD8+ T cells expressing CXCR3 (TNR3+). The chain joins TRBV7-2 to TRBJ2-1; without DNA, the TCRdb call of TRBD1 cannot be checked. This sequence originates from a human donor in good health. Some clones in this sample may be carry-over from other donors' samples. The CDR3 region is CASSLWAGADNEQFF.